Sequencing of this T cell receptor (beta chain) was carried out in a study of blood T cell repertoires in COVID-19. This CDR3 spans 16 amino acids. Germline V CDR1 and CDR2: SGHNT, YYREEE (reference sequence). V dropped 2 bases and J dropped 0 bases, with 13 bases sitting between them. In the original processing: From reference gene primer amplification, estimates of nucleated cell counts were derived. The method was immunoSEQ multiplex PCR; TCRdb's version includes in-frame clones alone and lacks a portion of them. V and J calls and clone size are those listed in that table; D and trimming were worked out from the DNA. The sample records a few hundred thousand clones, approximately 86% being singletons.

The clonotype comes from a woman aged 55 to 70 with COVID-19, enrolled during active disease. Material for sequencing was peripheral blood. The chain recombines TRBV5-4 with TRBJ2-3, with a possible D match to TRBD2 (5 bases). Here the CDR3 DNA reads TGTGCCAGCAGCTTCATAGCCGGGGTTAGCACAGATACGCAGTATTTT. The encoded protein is CASSFIAGVSTDTQYF.